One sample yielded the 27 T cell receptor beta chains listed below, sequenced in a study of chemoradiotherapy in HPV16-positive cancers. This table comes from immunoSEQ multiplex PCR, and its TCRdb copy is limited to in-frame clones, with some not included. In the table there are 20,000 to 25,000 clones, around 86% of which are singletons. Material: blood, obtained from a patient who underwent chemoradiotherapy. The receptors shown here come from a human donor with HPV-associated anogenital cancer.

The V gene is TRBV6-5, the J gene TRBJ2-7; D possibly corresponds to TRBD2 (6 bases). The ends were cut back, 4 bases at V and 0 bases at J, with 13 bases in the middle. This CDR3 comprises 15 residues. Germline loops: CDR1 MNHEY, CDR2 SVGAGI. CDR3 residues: CASSSGLPSSYEQYF. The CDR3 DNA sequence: TGTGCCAGCAGTTCGGGACTCCCGAGCTCCTACGAGCAGTACTTC.

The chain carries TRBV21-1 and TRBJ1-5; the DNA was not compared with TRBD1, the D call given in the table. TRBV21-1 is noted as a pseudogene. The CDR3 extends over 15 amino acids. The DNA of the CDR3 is TGTGCCAGCAGCCCCCAGACAGGGCTTGATCAGCCCCAGCATTTT. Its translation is CASSPQTGLDQPQHF.

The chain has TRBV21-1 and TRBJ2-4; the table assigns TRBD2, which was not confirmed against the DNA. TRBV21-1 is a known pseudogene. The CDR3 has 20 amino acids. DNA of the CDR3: TGTGCCAGCAGCAAAAACCACCTTGGGAGGGACCTGGGGGCCAAAAACATTCAGTACTTC. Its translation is CASSKNHLGRDLGAKNIQYF.

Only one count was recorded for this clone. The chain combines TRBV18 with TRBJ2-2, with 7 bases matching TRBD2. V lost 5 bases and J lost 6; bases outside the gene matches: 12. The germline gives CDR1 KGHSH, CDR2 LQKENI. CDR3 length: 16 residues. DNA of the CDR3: TGTGCCAGCTCAGCGAGCAGCGGGATTCCACCCGGGGAGCTGTTTTTT. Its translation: CASSASSGIPPGELFF.

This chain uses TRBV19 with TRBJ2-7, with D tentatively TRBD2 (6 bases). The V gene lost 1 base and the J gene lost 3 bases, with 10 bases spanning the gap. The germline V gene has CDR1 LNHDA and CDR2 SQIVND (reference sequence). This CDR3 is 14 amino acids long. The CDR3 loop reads CASSIALGGYEQYF. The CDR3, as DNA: TGTGCCAGTAGTATAGCCCTGGGGGGCTACGAGCAGTACTTC.

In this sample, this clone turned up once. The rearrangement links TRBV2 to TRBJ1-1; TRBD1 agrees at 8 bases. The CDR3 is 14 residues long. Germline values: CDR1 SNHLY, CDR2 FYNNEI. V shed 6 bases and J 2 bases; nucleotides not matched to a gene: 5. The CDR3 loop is CASRLTGDNTEAFF. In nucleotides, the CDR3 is TGTGCCAGCAGGTTGACAGGGGATAACACTGAAGCTTTCTTT.

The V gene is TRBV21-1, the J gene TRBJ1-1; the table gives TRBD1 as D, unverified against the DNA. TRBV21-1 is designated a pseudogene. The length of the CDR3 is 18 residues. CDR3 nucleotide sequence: TGTGCCAGCAGCCCCCGGAGGCCACAGGGGGCTGTGGACACTGAAGCTTTCTTT. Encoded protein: CASSPRRPQGAVDTEAFF.

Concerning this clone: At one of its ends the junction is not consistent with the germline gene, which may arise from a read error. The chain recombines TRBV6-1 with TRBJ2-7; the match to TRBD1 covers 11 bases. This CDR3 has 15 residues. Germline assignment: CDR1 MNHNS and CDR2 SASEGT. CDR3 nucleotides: TGTGCCAGCAGTGAAAGGACAGGGGGCGTCTACGGGCAGTACTTC. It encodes CASSERTGGVYGQYF.

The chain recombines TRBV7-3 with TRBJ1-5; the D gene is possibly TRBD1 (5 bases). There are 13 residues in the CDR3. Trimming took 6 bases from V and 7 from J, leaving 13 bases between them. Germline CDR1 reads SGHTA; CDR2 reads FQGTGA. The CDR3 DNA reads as TGTGCCAGCAGTCGAAATGGGGGGCAGCCCCAGCATTTT. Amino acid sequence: CASSRNGGQPQHF.

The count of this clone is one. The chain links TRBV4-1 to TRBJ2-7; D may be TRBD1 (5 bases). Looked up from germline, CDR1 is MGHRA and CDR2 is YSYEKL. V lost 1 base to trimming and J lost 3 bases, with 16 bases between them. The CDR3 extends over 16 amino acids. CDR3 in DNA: TGCGCCAGCAGCCAAGGAGAATTACAGGAAGACTACGAGCAGTACTTC. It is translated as CASSQGELQEDYEQYF.

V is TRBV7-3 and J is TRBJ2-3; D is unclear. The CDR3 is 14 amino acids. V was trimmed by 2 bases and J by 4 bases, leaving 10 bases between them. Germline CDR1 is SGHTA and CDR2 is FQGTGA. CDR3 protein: CASSLGSRPDTQYF. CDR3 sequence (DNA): TGTGCCAGCAGCTTAGGTAGTCGGCCAGATACGCAGTATTTT.

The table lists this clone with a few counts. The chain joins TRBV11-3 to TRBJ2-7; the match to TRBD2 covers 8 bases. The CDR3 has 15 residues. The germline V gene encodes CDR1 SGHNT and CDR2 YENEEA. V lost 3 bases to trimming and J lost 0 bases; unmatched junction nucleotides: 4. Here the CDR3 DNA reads TGTGCCAGCAGCTTGCATAGCGGGAACTCCTACGAGCAGTACTTC. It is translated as CASSLHSGNSYEQYF.

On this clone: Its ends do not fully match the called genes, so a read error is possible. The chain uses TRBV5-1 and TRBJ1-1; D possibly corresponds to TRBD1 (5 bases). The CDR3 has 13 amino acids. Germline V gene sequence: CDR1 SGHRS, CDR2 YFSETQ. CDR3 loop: CASSRREGTEAFF. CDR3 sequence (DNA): TGTGCCAGCAGCCGACGGGAGGGGACTGAAGCTTTCTTT.

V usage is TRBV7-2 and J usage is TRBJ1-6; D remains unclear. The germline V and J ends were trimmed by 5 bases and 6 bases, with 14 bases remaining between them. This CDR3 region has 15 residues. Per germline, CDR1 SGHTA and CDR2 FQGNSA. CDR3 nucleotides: TGTGCCAGCAGCCCCGAGGCCATCGGTAATTCACCCCTCCACTTT. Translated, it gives CASSPEAIGNSPLHF. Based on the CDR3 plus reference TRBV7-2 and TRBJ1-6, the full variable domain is GAGVSQSPSNKVTEKGKDVELRCDPISGHTALYWYRQSLGQGLEFLIYFQGNSAPDKSGLPSDRFSAERTGGSVSTLTIQRTQQEDSAVYLCASSPEAIGNSPLHFGNGTRLTVT.

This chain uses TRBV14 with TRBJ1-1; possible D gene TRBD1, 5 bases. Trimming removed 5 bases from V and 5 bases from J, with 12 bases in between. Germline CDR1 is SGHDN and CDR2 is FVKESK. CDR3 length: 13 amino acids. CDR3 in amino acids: CASSSAGGTEAFF. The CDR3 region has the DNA TGTGCCAGCAGCTCCGCGGGGGGGACTGAAGCTTTCTTT.

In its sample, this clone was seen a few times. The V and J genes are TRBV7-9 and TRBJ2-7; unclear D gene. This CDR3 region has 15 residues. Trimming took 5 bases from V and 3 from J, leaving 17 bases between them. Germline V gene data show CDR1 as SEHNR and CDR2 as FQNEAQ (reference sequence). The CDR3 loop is CASSPTGQVNYEQYF. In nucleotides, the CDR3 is TGTGCCAGCAGCCCAACGGGTCAGGTCAACTACGAGCAGTACTTC.

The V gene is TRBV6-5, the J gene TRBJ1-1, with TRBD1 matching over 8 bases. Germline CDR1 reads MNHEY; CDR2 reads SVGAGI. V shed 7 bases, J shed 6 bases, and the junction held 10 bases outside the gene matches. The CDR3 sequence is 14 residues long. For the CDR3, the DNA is TGTGCCAGCACTAGGGGGACAGGAGACTCTGAAGCTTTCTTT. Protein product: CASTRGTGDSEAFF.

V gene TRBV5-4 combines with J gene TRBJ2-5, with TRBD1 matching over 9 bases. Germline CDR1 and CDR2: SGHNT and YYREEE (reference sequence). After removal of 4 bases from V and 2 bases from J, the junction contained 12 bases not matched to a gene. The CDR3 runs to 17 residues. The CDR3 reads CASSSPGTGSIQETQYF. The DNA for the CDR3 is TGTGCCAGCAGCAGCCCCGGGACAGGGTCTATTCAAGAGACCCAGTACTTC.

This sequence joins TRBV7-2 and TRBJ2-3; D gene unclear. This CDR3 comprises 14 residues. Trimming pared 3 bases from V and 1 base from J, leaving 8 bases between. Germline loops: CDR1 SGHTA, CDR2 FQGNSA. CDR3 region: CASSFNRRTDTQYF. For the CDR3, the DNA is TGTGCCAGCAGCTTTAATAGGCGCACAGATACGCAGTATTTT. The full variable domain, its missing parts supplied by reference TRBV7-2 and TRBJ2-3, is GAGVSQSPSNKVTEKGKDVELRCDPISGHTALYWYRQSLGQGLEFLIYFQGNSAPDKSGLPSDRFSAERTGGSVSTLTIQRTQQEDSAVYLCASSFNRRTDTQYFGPGTRLTVL.

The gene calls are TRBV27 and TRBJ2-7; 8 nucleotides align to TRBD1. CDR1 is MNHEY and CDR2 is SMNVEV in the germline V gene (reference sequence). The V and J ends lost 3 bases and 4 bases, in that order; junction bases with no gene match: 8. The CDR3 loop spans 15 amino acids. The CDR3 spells CASSLIRGRGYEQYF. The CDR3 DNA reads TGTGCCAGCAGTTTGATCAGGGGGCGCGGGTACGAGCAGTACTTC.

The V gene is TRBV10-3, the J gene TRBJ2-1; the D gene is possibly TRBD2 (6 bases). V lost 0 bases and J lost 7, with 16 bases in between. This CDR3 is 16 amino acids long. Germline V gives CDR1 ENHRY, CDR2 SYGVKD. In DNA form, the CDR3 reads TGTGCCATCAGTGAGTCGAATTTCGGAGGGCTTAATGAGCAGTTCTTC. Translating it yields CAISESNFGGLNEQFF.

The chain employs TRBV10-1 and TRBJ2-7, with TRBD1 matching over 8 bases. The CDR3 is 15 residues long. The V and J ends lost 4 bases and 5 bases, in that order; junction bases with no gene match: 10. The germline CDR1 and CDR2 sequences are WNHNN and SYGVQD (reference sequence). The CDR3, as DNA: TGCGCCAGCAGTGCCGGACAGGGTATTGAAAACGAGCAGTACTTC. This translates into CASSAGQGIENEQYF.

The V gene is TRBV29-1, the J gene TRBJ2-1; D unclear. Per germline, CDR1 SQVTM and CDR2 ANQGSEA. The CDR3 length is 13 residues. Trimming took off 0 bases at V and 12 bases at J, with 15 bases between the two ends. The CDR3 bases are TGCAGCGTTGAAGATCGCGCCGCCTTCGGGCAGTTCTTC. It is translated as CSVEDRAAFGQFF.

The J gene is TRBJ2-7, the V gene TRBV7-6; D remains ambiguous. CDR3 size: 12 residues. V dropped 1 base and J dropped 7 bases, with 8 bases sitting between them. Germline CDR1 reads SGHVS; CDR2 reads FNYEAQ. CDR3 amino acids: CASSLEYGEQYF. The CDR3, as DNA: TGTGCCAGCAGCTTAGAGTACGGGGAGCAGTACTTC.

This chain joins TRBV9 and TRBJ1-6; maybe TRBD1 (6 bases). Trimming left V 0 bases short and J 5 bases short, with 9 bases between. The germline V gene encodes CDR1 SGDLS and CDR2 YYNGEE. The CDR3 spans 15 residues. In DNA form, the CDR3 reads TGTGCCAGCAGCGTAGGGGGGGCGCATAATTCACCCCTCCACTTT. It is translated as CASSVGGAHNSPLHF.

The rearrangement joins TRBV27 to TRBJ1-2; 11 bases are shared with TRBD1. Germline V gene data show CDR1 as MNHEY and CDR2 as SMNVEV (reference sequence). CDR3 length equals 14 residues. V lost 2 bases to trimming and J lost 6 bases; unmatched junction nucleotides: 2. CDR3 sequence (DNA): TGTGCCAGCAGTTTAACGGGACAGGGGGATGGCTACACCTTC. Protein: CASSLTGQGDGYTF.

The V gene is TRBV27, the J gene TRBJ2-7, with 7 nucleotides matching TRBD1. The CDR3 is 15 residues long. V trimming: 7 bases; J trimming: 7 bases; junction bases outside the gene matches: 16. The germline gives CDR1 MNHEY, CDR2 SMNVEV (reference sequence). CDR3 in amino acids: CASTLFPDRVGEQYF. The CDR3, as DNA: TGTGCCAGCACCCTTTTTCCCGACAGGGTCGGTGAGCAGTACTTC.